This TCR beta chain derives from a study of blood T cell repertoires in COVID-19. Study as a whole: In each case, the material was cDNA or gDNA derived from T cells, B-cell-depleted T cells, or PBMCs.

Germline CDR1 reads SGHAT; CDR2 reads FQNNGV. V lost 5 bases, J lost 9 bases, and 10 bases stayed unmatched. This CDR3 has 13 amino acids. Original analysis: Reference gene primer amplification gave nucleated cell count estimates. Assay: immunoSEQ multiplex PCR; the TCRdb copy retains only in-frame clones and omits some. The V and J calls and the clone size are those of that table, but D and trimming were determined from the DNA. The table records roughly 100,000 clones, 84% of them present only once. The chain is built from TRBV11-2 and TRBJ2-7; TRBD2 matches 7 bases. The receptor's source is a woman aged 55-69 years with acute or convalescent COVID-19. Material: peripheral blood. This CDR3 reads CASSDPTSWGQYF. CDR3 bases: TGTGCCAGCAGCGATCCGACTAGCTGGGGGCAGTACTTC.